Listed below are T cell receptor beta chains from one sample, sequenced in a study of CD8 T cells in ankylosing spondylitis. MiXCR, run by TCRdb on the 5' RACE reads, gives a single entry per CDR3 protein. The repertoire has 340,000 or so distinct CDR3 sequences, 14% to 15% of them found once; the top ten carry 0.9% to 1.2%. Specimen: blood, either unsorted or a sorted T cell fraction (not recorded which). The source of these receptors is a male donor with ankylosing spondylitis or in good health (not recorded which). Each CDR3 is given with its conserved first and last residue. Each record gives: J gene, clone size, V gene, D gene, CDR3 DNA, CDR3 protein. A D gene is named only where the DNA matches it firmly. Clone size, where shown, is once, few, many, or a class for clones that have expanded.

J gene: TRBJ2-7
clone size: NA
V gene: TRBV25-1
D gene: TRBD1
CDR3 DNA: TGTGCCAGCAAGACAGGGTTCTACGAGCAGTACTTC
CDR3 protein: CASKTGFYEQYF

J gene: TRBJ2-3
clone size: few
V gene: TRBV30
D gene: NA
CDR3 DNA: TGTGCCTGGAGAGGGGGGGTTTTTAGCACAGATACGCAGTATTTT
CDR3 protein: CAWRGGVFSTDTQYF

J gene: TRBJ1-1
clone size: NA
V gene: TRBV19
D gene: TRBD1
CDR3 DNA: TGTGCCAGCGGGAGGACAGGGGGCACTGAAGCTTTCTTT
CDR3 protein: CASGRTGGTEAFF

J gene: TRBJ2-7
clone size: many
V gene: TRBV5-6
D gene: NA
CDR3 DNA: TGTGCCAGCAGCTTGGTAGGGACCGCGGACTACGAGCAGTACTTC
CDR3 protein: CASSLVGTADYEQYF

J gene: TRBJ1-5
clone size: NA
V gene: TRBV12-3/TRBV12-4
D gene: TRBD1
CDR3 DNA: TGTGCCAGCAGTCCACAGGGGGATCAGCCCCAGCATTTT
CDR3 protein: CASSPQGDQPQHF

J gene: TRBJ2-2
clone size: NA
V gene: TRBV6-5
D gene: TRBD1
CDR3 DNA: TGTGCCAGCAGTTGGGACAGTGGAACCGGGGAGCTGTTTTTT
CDR3 protein: CASSWDSGTGELFF

J gene: TRBJ2-5
clone size: few
V gene: TRBV2
D gene: NA
CDR3 DNA: TGTGCCAGCAGTGAAGCACCCCTTGGCGCCCAGTACTTC
CDR3 protein: CASSEAPLGAQYF

J gene: TRBJ2-1
clone size: NA
V gene: TRBV5-6
D gene: TRBD2
CDR3 DNA: TGTGCCAGCAGCTTTAGGGGAGGGACCGATGAGCAGTTCTTC
CDR3 protein: CASSFRGGTDEQFF

J gene: TRBJ1-6
clone size: NA
V gene: TRBV5-1
D gene: TRBD1
CDR3 DNA: TGCGCCAGCAGCTCGTCGGGGGGACAGAATTCACCCCTCTACTTT
CDR3 protein: CASSSSGGQNSPLYF

J gene: TRBJ1-2
clone size: NA
V gene: TRBV7-2
D gene: NA
CDR3 DNA: TGTGCCAGCAGGGCGTCGCAGGGAGCCTATGGCTACACCTTC
CDR3 protein: CASRASQGAYGYTF

J gene: TRBJ2-2
clone size: few
V gene: TRBV7-2
D gene: NA
CDR3 DNA: TGTGCCAGCAGCTTCTGGATAGAGGGGGAGCTGTTTTTT
CDR3 protein: CASSFWIEGELFF

J gene: TRBJ2-2
clone size: few
V gene: TRBV7-8
D gene: TRBD1
CDR3 DNA: TGTGCCAGCAGCCTCGGGACAGTCGGGGAGCTGTTTTTT
CDR3 protein: CASSLGTVGELFF

J gene: TRBJ2-1
clone size: few
V gene: TRBV12-5
D gene: NA
CDR3 DNA: TGTGCTAGTGGCCTACCACCCGCGAATGAGCAGTTCTTC
CDR3 protein: CASGLPPANEQFF

J gene: TRBJ1-1
clone size: NA
V gene: TRBV10-1
D gene: NA
CDR3 DNA: TGCGCCAGCAGTGTTGGGAAGATGCCTGAAGCTTTCTTT
CDR3 protein: CASSVGKMPEAFF

J gene: TRBJ2-7
clone size: NA
V gene: TRBV15
D gene: NA
CDR3 DNA: TGTGCCACCAGCAGAGATAAGGGCCCTAGCGAGCAGTACTTC
CDR3 protein: CATSRDKGPSEQYF

J gene: TRBJ2-3
clone size: many
V gene: TRBV15
D gene: NA
CDR3 DNA: TGTGCCACCAGGATCCTTTTGGAGAGCACAGATACGCAGTATTTT
CDR3 protein: CATRILLESTDTQYF

J gene: TRBJ2-7
clone size: NA
V gene: TRBV5-1
D gene: TRBD1
CDR3 DNA: TGCGCCAGCAGCTCGCAGGACAGGGCCGAGCAGTACTTC
CDR3 protein: CASSSQDRAEQYF

J gene: TRBJ1-3
clone size: few
V gene: TRBV12-3/TRBV12-4
D gene: NA
CDR3 DNA: TGTGCCAGCCTCAGGCGGGCCGGAAACACCATATATTTT
CDR3 protein: CASLRRAGNTIYF

J gene: TRBJ1-5
clone size: few
V gene: TRBV20-1
D gene: NA
CDR3 DNA: TGCAGTGCCACGGGCATGATAAATCAGCCCCAGCATTTT
CDR3 protein: CSATGMINQPQHF

J gene: TRBJ2-2
clone size: NA
V gene: TRBV4-1
D gene: NA
CDR3 DNA: TGCGCCAGCAGCCAAGGGGAGAGGTCCGGGGAGCTGTTTTTT
CDR3 protein: CASSQGERSGELFF

J gene: TRBJ2-3
clone size: NA
V gene: TRBV10-3
D gene: TRBD2
CDR3 DNA: TGTGCCATCAGAGGGGGGCTAGCGGGAGCCACAGATACGCAGTATTTT
CDR3 protein: CAIRGGLAGATDTQYF

J gene: TRBJ2-1
clone size: NA
V gene: TRBV6-5
D gene: TRBD2
CDR3 DNA: TGTGCCAGCAGTTACTTTGGCCTAGCGGGAGGAGGCAATGAGCAGTTCTTC
CDR3 protein: CASSYFGLAGGGNEQFF

J gene: TRBJ2-5
clone size: NA
V gene: TRBV15
D gene: NA
CDR3 DNA: TGTGCCACCAGCAGAGGTTTGGGGGACCAAGAGACCCAGTACTTC
CDR3 protein: CATSRGLGDQETQYF

J gene: TRBJ2-7
clone size: few
V gene: TRBV4-1
D gene: TRBD1
CDR3 DNA: TGCGCCAGCAGCCAGAGGACAGGACCCTACGAGCAGTACTTC
CDR3 protein: CASSQRTGPYEQYF

J gene: TRBJ2-1
clone size: few
V gene: TRBV1
D gene: NA
CDR3 DNA: TGCACCAGCTGCTGGACTAGCGGGACCCACAATGAGCAGTTCTTC
CDR3 protein: CTSCWTSGTHNEQFF

J gene: TRBJ2-5
clone size: NA
V gene: TRBV5-1
D gene: NA
CDR3 DNA: TGCGCCAGCAGCTTGGGGGCCCTCCGCCAAGAGACCCAGTACTTC
CDR3 protein: CASSLGALRQETQYF

J gene: TRBJ1-2
clone size: NA
V gene: TRBV20-1
D gene: NA
CDR3 DNA: TGCAGTGCTGTTGCCGACGGAGTTAACTATGGCTACACCTTC
CDR3 protein: CSAVADGVNYGYTF

J gene: TRBJ1-2
clone size: few
V gene: TRBV11-1
D gene: NA
CDR3 DNA: TGTGCCAGCAGCTTGGAGGGGGGCACAGAGGGTAGTGGCTACACCTTC
CDR3 protein: CASSLEGGTEGSGYTF

J gene: TRBJ2-1
clone size: few
V gene: TRBV29-1
D gene: NA
CDR3 DNA: TGCAGCGTGGGGGGCGGGGGTGAGCAGTTCTTC
CDR3 protein: CSVGGGGEQFF

J gene: TRBJ2-2
clone size: many
V gene: TRBV12-3/TRBV12-4
D gene: NA
CDR3 DNA: TGTGCCAGCAGTTTAATTGGTACAGTCACCGGGGAGCTGTTTTTT
CDR3 protein: CASSLIGTVTGELFF

J gene: TRBJ1-1
clone size: many
V gene: TRBV5-1
D gene: NA
CDR3 DNA: TGCGCCAGCAGCTTGGACGGCAGGCGGGACACTGAAGCTTTCTTT
CDR3 protein: CASSLDGRRDTEAFF

J gene: TRBJ2-7
clone size: many
V gene: TRBV5-6
D gene: TRBD2
CDR3 DNA: TGTGCCAGCACCGGGGGGGACTTCGGCTACGAGCAGTACTTC
CDR3 protein: CASTGGDFGYEQYF

J gene: TRBJ2-1
clone size: few
V gene: TRBV5-1
D gene: TRBD2
CDR3 DNA: TGCGCCAGCAGCTTGGGTCGGGAGGCGTATGAGCAGTTCTTC
CDR3 protein: CASSLGREAYEQFF

J gene: TRBJ2-7
clone size: NA
V gene: TRBV20-1
D gene: NA
CDR3 DNA: TGCAGTGCTAGAGTTTGGGACCACTACGAGCAGTACTTC
CDR3 protein: CSARVWDHYEQYF

J gene: TRBJ1-1
clone size: NA
V gene: TRBV18
D gene: NA
CDR3 DNA: TGTGCCAGCTCCCAAAGGTCGATGGGCACTGAAGCTTTCTTT
CDR3 protein: CASSQRSMGTEAFF

J gene: TRBJ2-1
clone size: few
V gene: TRBV5-1
D gene: NA
CDR3 DNA: TGCGCCAGCAGCTTCAAGGGCGAAGTAGCTAGGATGGGTGAGCAGTTCTTC
CDR3 protein: CASSFKGEVARMGEQFF

J gene: TRBJ1-1
clone size: few
V gene: TRBV12-3/TRBV12-4
D gene: NA
CDR3 DNA: TGTGCCAGCAGTCCTAGAGGATACACTGAAGCTTTCTTT
CDR3 protein: CASSPRGYTEAFF

J gene: TRBJ2-1
clone size: NA
V gene: TRBV19
D gene: TRBD2
CDR3 DNA: TGTGCCAGTAGTATAACTAGCGGGAGGGGGAGCTCCTACAATGAGCAGTTCTTC
CDR3 protein: CASSITSGRGSSYNEQFF

J gene: TRBJ2-5
clone size: few
V gene: TRBV14
D gene: NA
CDR3 DNA: TGTGCCAGCAGCCAGCTCACCGGGACTCAGAAGACCCAGTACTTC
CDR3 protein: CASSQLTGTQKTQYF

J gene: TRBJ1-5
clone size: NA
V gene: TRBV29-1
D gene: NA
CDR3 DNA: TGCAGCGTTGGTGCTGGGGATAGCAATCAGCCCCAGCATTTT
CDR3 protein: CSVGAGDSNQPQHF

J gene: TRBJ1-1
clone size: few
V gene: TRBV7-9
D gene: NA
CDR3 DNA: TGTGCCAGCAGGGGGTCCGAAGCTTTCTTT
CDR3 protein: CASRGSEAFF

J gene: TRBJ2-1
clone size: many
V gene: TRBV5-1
D gene: TRBD2
CDR3 DNA: TGCGCCAGCAGCCTCATATATAGCGGGAGCTCCTACAATGAGCAGTTCTTC
CDR3 protein: CASSLIYSGSSYNEQFF

J gene: TRBJ1-2
clone size: NA
V gene: TRBV7-6
D gene: NA
CDR3 DNA: TGTGCCAGCGGCGGCCCTAACTATGGCTACACCTTC
CDR3 protein: CASGGPNYGYTF

J gene: TRBJ2-4
clone size: few
V gene: TRBV12-3/TRBV12-4
D gene: TRBD2
CDR3 DNA: TGTGCCAGCAGCCACATAGGGACTAGGACTAAAAACATTCAGTACTTC
CDR3 protein: CASSHIGTRTKNIQYF

J gene: TRBJ2-7
clone size: NA
V gene: TRBV5-1
D gene: NA
CDR3 DNA: TGCGCCAGCAGCATCGACTTCGTAGCAGGCCCCTACGAGCAGTACTTC
CDR3 protein: CASSIDFVAGPYEQYF

J gene: TRBJ2-2
clone size: NA
V gene: TRBV19
D gene: TRBD2
CDR3 DNA: TGTGCCAGTAAATCGGGGGGGCCGAACTCGAACACCGGGGAGCTGTTTTTT
CDR3 protein: CASKSGGPNSNTGELFF

J gene: TRBJ1-3
clone size: NA
V gene: TRBV27
D gene: TRBD1
CDR3 DNA: TGTGCCAGCAGCGACAGGGGTATTTTAGGAAACACCATATATTTT
CDR3 protein: CASSDRGILGNTIYF

J gene: TRBJ2-1
clone size: few
V gene: TRBV10-3
D gene: NA
CDR3 DNA: TGTGCCATCAGTACCGGGACTCTCGGAGAGCAGTTCTTC
CDR3 protein: CAISTGTLGEQFF

J gene: TRBJ2-1
clone size: NA
V gene: TRBV20-1
D gene: TRBD2
CDR3 DNA: TGCAGTGCTAGTTCCCCAGGGACTAGCGGGGGCCTTGCCTACAATGAGCAGTTCTTC
CDR3 protein: CSASSPGTSGGLAYNEQFF

J gene: TRBJ2-7
clone size: few
V gene: TRBV10-2
D gene: TRBD2
CDR3 DNA: TGCGCCAGCAGTGAGCAGGTAGCGGGAACGGACGAGCAGTACTTC
CDR3 protein: CASSEQVAGTDEQYF

J gene: TRBJ2-2
clone size: NA
V gene: TRBV12-3/TRBV12-4
D gene: NA
CDR3 DNA: TGTGCCAGCAGTTTACGGGACTCCTCCGGGGAGCTGTTTTTT
CDR3 protein: CASSLRDSSGELFF

J gene: TRBJ2-7
clone size: few
V gene: TRBV18
D gene: TRBD1
CDR3 DNA: TGTGCCAGCTCCCGGGGACAGGGCTCCTACGAGCAGTACTTC
CDR3 protein: CASSRGQGSYEQYF

J gene: TRBJ2-5
clone size: NA
V gene: TRBV3-1
D gene: TRBD1
CDR3 DNA: TGTGCCAGCAGCCAAGATTTGTCCGGACAGGCGACCCAGTACTTC
CDR3 protein: CASSQDLSGQATQYF